These 23 T cell receptor beta chains were all obtained from the same sample, sequenced in a study of blood T cell repertoires in COVID-19. Profiled with immunoSEQ multiplex PCR; TCRdb holds only in-frame clones, not every one. This sample carries roughly 210,000 clones, around 86% of them seen once, and the ten largest clones take approximately 7.2%. The sample consisted of PBMCs or T cells enriched from blood (not recorded which). These receptors were obtained from a man younger than 40 in a cohort exposed to, infected with or recovered from COVID-19 (not recorded which).

This chain links TRBV27 with TRBJ2-5; D unresolved. The germline gives CDR1 MNHEY, CDR2 SMNVEV (reference sequence). The CDR3 extends over 12 amino acids. This chain's CDR3 is CASGGAQETQYF. CDR3 DNA: TGTGCTTCGGGTGGCGCACAAGAGACCCAGTACTTC.

The chain is built from TRBV5-1 and TRBJ2-7, with D tentatively TRBD1 (7 bases). Trimming took off 4 bases at V and 1 base at J, with 18 bases between the two ends. Germline V gene data show CDR1 as SGHRS and CDR2 as YFSETQ. The CDR3 sequence is 16 residues long. CDR3: CASSLSRQGGSYEQYF. Here the CDR3 DNA reads TGCGCCAGCAGCCTAAGCCGACAGGGAGGTTCCTACGAGCAGTACTTC.

The gene calls are TRBV28 and TRBJ1-6; D ambiguous. CDR3 length: 17 amino acids. V was shortened by 4 bases and J by 6 bases, with 19 bases between the two germline ends. CDR1 is MDHEN and CDR2 is SYDVKM in the germline V gene. This chain's CDR3 is CASSSLAGVTRNSPLHF. The CDR3 nucleotides read TGTGCCAGCAGTTCCTTAGCCGGGGTTACCCGTAATTCACCCCTCCACTTT.

This rearrangement joins TRBV9 to TRBJ2-3; D is possibly TRBD2 (5 bases). V lost 3 bases, J lost 2 bases, and 19 bases lay in between. The germline V gene has CDR1 SGDLS and CDR2 YYNGEE. This CDR3 is 17 amino acids long. The CDR3 DNA is TGTGCCAGCAGCGCAAGGTGGCTAGCCGACTACACAGATACGCAGTATTTT. This sequence encodes CASSARWLADYTDTQYF. The variable domain in full, with the rest retrieved from reference TRBV9 and TRBJ2-3, is DSGVTQTPKHLITATGQRVTLRCSPRSGDLSVYWYQQSLDQGLQFLIQYYNGEERAKGNILERFSAQQFPDLHSELNLSSLELGDSALYFCASSARWLADYTDTQYFGPGTRLTVL.

This chain links TRBV24-1 with TRBJ1-1, with 7 bases lining up with TRBD1. This CDR3 is 15 amino acids long. Germline CDR1 and CDR2: KGHDR and SFDVKD. V dropped 4 bases and J dropped 11; count of bases not matched to a gene: 15. CDR3 sequence: CATSEAGTAGVRAFF. In DNA, the CDR3 is TGTGCCACCAGTGAAGCCGGGACAGCCGGGGTAAGGGCTTTCTTT.

The V and J genes are TRBV5-1 and TRBJ1-2, with D tentatively TRBD1 (5 bases). This CDR3 has 13 amino acids. With 2 bases removed from V and 2 bases from J, the gap between germline ends came to 7 bases. The V gene's germline CDR1 is SGHRS and CDR2 YFSETQ. In DNA, the CDR3 is TGCGCCAGCAGCTTTGGGGGGAACTATGGCTACACCTTC. Protein: CASSFGGNYGYTF. Full variable domain (missing parts from reference TRBV5-1 and TRBJ1-2): KAGVTQTPRYLIKTRGQQVTLSCSPISGHRSVSWYQQTPGQGLQFLFEYFSETQRNKGNFPGRFSGRQFSNSRSEMNVSTLELGDSALYLCASSFGGNYGYTFGSGTRLTVV.

V gene TRBV11-1 combines with J gene TRBJ1-2, with D perhaps matching TRBD1 (5 bases). With 6 bases removed from V and 8 bases from J, the gap between germline ends came to 16 bases. The germline V gene has CDR1 SGHAT and CDR2 FQDESV (reference sequence). The CDR3 has 13 amino acids. The CDR3 here is CASSLRGLWGYTF. DNA of the CDR3: TGTGCCAGCAGTCTACGGGGACTTTGGGGCTACACCTTC.

V and J are TRBV27 and TRBJ1-4, with D possibly TRBD1 on 6 matching bases. This CDR3 has 13 amino acids. V lost 11 bases and J lost 9, with 19 bases in between. The germline gives CDR1 MNHEY, CDR2 SMNVEV (reference sequence). The CDR3 spells CASGRDIKQKLFF. The CDR3 DNA is TGTGCCTCCGGCCGGGACATCAAGCAAAAACTGTTTTTT.

In this sample, this clone turned up many times. This chain uses TRBV2 with TRBJ2-2, with 9 bases fitting TRBD1. CDR3 length: 17 amino acids. The V gene's germline CDR1 is SNHLY and CDR2 FYNNEI. The trim removed 7 bases at V and 1 base at J, leaving 10 bases unmatched. The CDR3 region is CASIGLRDRVNTGELFF. The CDR3 DNA reads as TGTGCCAGCATCGGACTCCGGGACAGGGTGAACACCGGGGAGCTGTTTTTT.

This chain uses TRBV10-3 with TRBJ1-2, with TRBD1 matching 7 bases. The V segment lost 10 bases and the J segment 2 bases; nucleotides outside the gene matches: 13. The CDR3 sequence is 15 residues long. Looked up from germline, CDR1 is ENHRY and CDR2 is SYGVKD. The CDR3 reads CATLQGGQTNYGYTF. The DNA for the CDR3 is TGTGCCACATTACAAGGGGGCCAGACCAACTATGGCTACACCTTC.

The CDR3 spells CASSPAQGARGNTIYF. CDR3 nucleotides: TGTGCCAGCTCACCTGCTCAGGGGGCGCGAGGAAACACCATATATTTT. This rearrangement joins TRBV18 to TRBJ1-3; TRBD1 aligns across 8 bases. The CDR3 sequence is 16 residues long. Germline CDR1 and CDR2: KGHSH and LQKENI. The V segment lost 3 bases and the J segment 4 bases; nucleotides outside the gene matches: 8. The whole variable domain, remainder taken from reference TRBV18 and TRBJ1-3, is NAGVMQNPRHLVRRRGQEARLRCSPMKGHSHVYWYRQLPEEGLKFMVYLQKENIIDESGMPKERFSAEFPKEGPSILRIQQVVRGDSAAYFCASSPAQGARGNTIYFGEGSWLTVV.

The genes are TRBV28 and TRBJ1-1, with D unresolved. Trimming pared 5 bases from V and 0 bases from J, leaving 4 bases between. The CDR3 has 12 residues. Germline loops: CDR1 MDHEN, CDR2 SYDVKM. The CDR3 nucleotides read TGTGCCAGCAGTGACTTGAACACTGAAGCTTTCTTT. As protein: CASSDLNTEAFF.

Comments on this clone: The same CDR3 can be traced to other DNA sequences in this sample. The chain joins TRBV19 to TRBJ1-1; tentatively, D is TRBD1 (6 bases). The CDR3 covers 15 residues. Trimming took off 1 base at V and 2 bases at J, with 11 bases between the two ends. The germline V gene encodes CDR1 LNHDA and CDR2 SQIVND (reference sequence). The CDR3 here is CASSIGDRINTEAFF. The CDR3 bases are TGTGCCAGTAGTATAGGAGACAGGATAAACACTGAAGCTTTCTTT.

The rearrangement joins TRBV7-9 to TRBJ1-1; possibly TRBD1 for D (5 bases). CDR1 SEHNR and CDR2 FQNEAQ come from the germline V gene (reference sequence). V was pared by 4 bases and J by 0 bases, with 18 bases between. The CDR3 has 17 amino acids. CDR3 sequence (DNA): TGTGCCAGCAGCTCGCCCCCCCGGGGGGTCATGAACACTGAAGCTTTCTTT. It specifies CASSSPPRGVMNTEAFF.

The genes are TRBV19 and TRBJ1-1, with D unresolved. Per the germline V gene, CDR1 is LNHDA and CDR2 is SQIVND (reference sequence). Trimming cost V 5 bases and J 1 base, with 11 bases left between them. This CDR3 contains 14 residues. CDR3 sequence: CASSPKEANTEAFF. CDR3 coding DNA: TGTGCCAGTAGTCCCAAGGAGGCGAACACTGAAGCTTTCTTT.

The V and J genes are TRBV5-1 and TRBJ2-3, with D tentatively TRBD2 (6 bases). Between the trimmed V and J ends, which lost 7 bases and 6 bases, there was a span of 21 bases. The germline V gene has CDR1 SGHRS and CDR2 YFSETQ. CDR3 size: 15 residues. As DNA, the CDR3 is TGCGCCAGCTGGACCGGGACTGTCGCCTCCGATACGCAGTATTTT. It translates to CASWTGTVASDTQYF.

V usage is TRBV19 and J usage is TRBJ1-2, with D tentatively TRBD1 (5 bases). The CDR3 has 11 residues. The germline V gene encodes CDR1 LNHDA and CDR2 SQIVND (reference sequence). Trimming removed 10 bases from V and 11 bases from J, with 17 bases in between. CDR3 bases: TGTGCCACCTACGCCGGGGGATTGTACACCTTC. Residues: CATYAGGLYTF. Full variable domain (remainder filled in from reference TRBV19 and TRBJ1-2): DGGITQSPKYLFRKEGQNVTLSCEQNLNHDAMYWYRQDPGQGLRLIYYSQIVNDFQKGDIAEGYSVSREKKESFPLTVTSAQKNPTAFYLCATYAGGLYTFGSGTRLTVV.

A single count supports this clone. The chain combines TRBV5-1 with TRBJ1-1; no firm D call. This CDR3 region has 14 residues. V lost 4 bases and J lost 5, with 15 bases in between. CDR1 and CDR2 (germline): SGHRS, YFSETQ. CDR3 coding DNA: TGCGCCAGCAGCAGACGTTCGCGCGGAACTGAAGCTTTCTTT. The encoded protein is CASSRRSRGTEAFF.

The rearrangement links TRBV28 to TRBJ2-3, with 12 bases lining up with TRBD1. CDR1 and CDR2 (germline): MDHEN, SYDVKM. The CDR3 loop spans 17 amino acids. V was pared by 5 bases and J by 4 bases, with 10 bases of the junction left unmatched. Written as DNA, the CDR3 is TGTGCCAGCAGTCTCCAGTCCGGGACAGGGGGCTCAGATACGCAGTATTTT. Its translation: CASSLQSGTGGSDTQYF.

This sequence joins TRBV13 and TRBJ1-1; D call uncertain. This CDR3 has 13 residues. Germline loops: CDR1 PRHDT, CDR2 FYEKMQ (reference sequence). V was cut by 5 bases and J by 6 bases, with 13 bases left in between. The CDR3 region is CASSPGGQPEAFF. The DNA for the CDR3 is TGTGCCAGCAGCCCCGGAGGCCAACCTGAAGCTTTCTTT.

A few counts support this clone. This chain uses TRBV5-1 with TRBJ2-3, with 10 bases aligning to TRBD1. The CDR3 totals 15 residues. Losses at the gene ends were 4 bases for V and 6 bases for J; bases not matched to a gene: 8. CDR1 SGHRS and CDR2 YFSETQ come from the germline V gene. This chain's CDR3 is CASSPPTGGRDTQYF. The CDR3 DNA sequence: TGCGCCAGCAGCCCTCCGACAGGGGGCAGGGATACGCAGTATTTT.

The rearrangement links TRBV6-5 to TRBJ2-7; the match to TRBD1 covers 7 bases. After removal of 6 bases from V and 1 base from J, the junction contained 3 bases not matched to a gene. Germline V gene data show CDR1 as MNHEY and CDR2 as SVGAGI. This CDR3 is built from 13 residues. The CDR3 here is CASSLTGSYEQYF. DNA of the CDR3: TGTGCCAGCAGCCTGACAGGGTCCTACGAGCAGTACTTC.

This clone was seen more than once but under ten times. The V gene is TRBV6-4, the J gene TRBJ2-2; D is perhaps TRBD2 (6 bases). V lost 3 bases, J lost 1 base, and 9 bases lay in between. This CDR3 contains 15 residues. Germline V gene lookup returns CDR1 MRHNA and CDR2 SNTAGT. CDR3: CASSEVSGNTGELFF. Written as DNA, the CDR3 is TGTGCCAGCAGTGAGGTTAGCGGGAACACCGGGGAGCTGTTTTTT.